Detailed here is one TCR beta chain. Its antigen is currently unknown. An end of the junction does not agree with germline; a read error may underlie this. This specimen comes from a study of CD8+ T cells in alopecia areata. About the study: Affected scalp percentage determined the severity score of treated patients. General study points: Patients shared TCRs less clearly than mice did, possibly owing to HLA. A large proportion of expanded lesional clones were detected persisting in scalp and blood during tofacitinib. Administration of tofacitinib significantly diminished scalp clonality and expanded CD8+ clones within the top 100.

Germline assignment: CDR1 SGDLS and CDR2 YYNGEE. The CDR3 sequence is 15 residues long. Treatment described: oral pan-JAK inhibitor, 5-10 mg twice daily. cDNA prepared by RNA extraction and subsequent reverse transcription served as the template for sequencing. TCRdb's table, derived via immunoSEQ multiplex PCR, lists solely in-frame clones and lacks some. Here the sample spans about 270,000 clones, 60% being singletons. The sample was CD4+ T cells sorted from blood, taken around week 54, from a patient treated with tofacitinib. V usage is TRBV9 and J usage is TRBJ2-1, with D tentatively TRBD2 (5 bases). The TCR originated in a human donor with alopecia areata. CDR3 sequence: CASNVAGGFYNEQFF. CDR3 DNA: TGTGCCAGCAACGTAGCTGGCGGGTTCTACAATGAGCAGTTCTTC.